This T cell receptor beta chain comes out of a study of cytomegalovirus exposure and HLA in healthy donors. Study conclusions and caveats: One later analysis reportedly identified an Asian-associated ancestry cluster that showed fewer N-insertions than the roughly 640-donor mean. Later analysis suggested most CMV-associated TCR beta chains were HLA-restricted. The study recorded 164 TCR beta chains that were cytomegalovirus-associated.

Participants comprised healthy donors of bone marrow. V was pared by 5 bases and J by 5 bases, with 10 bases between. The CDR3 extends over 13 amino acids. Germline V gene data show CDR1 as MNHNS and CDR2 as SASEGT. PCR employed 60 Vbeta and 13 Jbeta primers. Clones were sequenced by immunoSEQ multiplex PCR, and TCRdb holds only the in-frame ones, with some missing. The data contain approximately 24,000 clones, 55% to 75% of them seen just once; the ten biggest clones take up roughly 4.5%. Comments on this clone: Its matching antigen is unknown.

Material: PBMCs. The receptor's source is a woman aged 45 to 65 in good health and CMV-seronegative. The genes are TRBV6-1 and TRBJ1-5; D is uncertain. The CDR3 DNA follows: TGTGCCAGCAGTAAAGAGAGGGATCAGCCCCAGCATTTT. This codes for CASSKERDQPQHF.